What follows describes a single TCR beta chain. The sample belongs to a study of shared clonotypes between healthy human individuals. Sequenced by immunoSEQ multiplex PCR; TCRdb stores in-frame clones only, minus some. The data contain approximately 1,000,000 clones, around 78% of them singletons. The CDR3 totals 15 residues. V lost 5 bases to trimming and J lost 2 bases; unmatched junction nucleotides: 7. CDR1 MGHDK and CDR2 SYGVNS come from the germline V gene. The clonotype originates from a young man in good health. Some clones in this sample may be carry-over from other donors' samples. V gene TRBV25-1 combines with J gene TRBJ1-1, with TRBD1 identical over 8 bases. Specimen: memory CD4+ T cells from PBMCs. As for subset: CD45RA-negative fraction. Here the CDR3 reads CASSPRDRLNTEAFF. The CDR3 nucleotides are TGTGCCAGCAGTCCCCGGGACAGGCTAAACACTGAAGCTTTCTTT. The entire variable domain, with the rest obtained from reference TRBV25-1 and TRBJ1-1, is as follows: EADIYQTPRYLVIGTGKKITLECSQTMGHDKMYWYQQDPGMELHLIHYSYGVNSTEKGDLSSESTVSRIRTEHFPLTLESARPSHTSQYLCASSPRDRLNTEAFFGQGTRLTVV.